This T cell receptor (beta chain) was sequenced in a study of blood T cell repertoires in COVID-19. Authors' processing steps: Nucleated cell counts were estimated from reference gene primer amplification. Libraries were prepared by immunoSEQ multiplex PCR; TCRdb keeps only in-frame clonotypes and omits some of them. The V and J calls and clone size are taken from that table; D and trimming were inferred from the DNA. Of about 59,000 clones in the sample, about 73% were seen once. In germline, CDR1 is SGHAT, CDR2 FQNNGV. With 5 bases clipped from V and 5 bases from J, the junction kept 11 bases outside the gene matches. This CDR3 has 15 residues.

The sequenced sample was peripheral blood. The chain uses TRBV11-2 and TRBJ2-5; 7 positions match TRBD2. The receptor comes from a woman aged 45-65 years with active or convalescent COVID-19. The CDR3 DNA follows: TGTGCCAGCAGCCAAAGGGAGGGGCCCGTGGAGACCCAGTACTTC. Amino acids: CASSQREGPVETQYF.